The 28 T cell receptor beta chains reported below all come from one sample, sequenced in a study of T cell responses to AZD1222 COVID-19 vaccine. Some clones are missing from TCRdb's copy, which holds only in-frame ones; the method was immunoSEQ multiplex PCR. Altogether 25,000 or so clones are present, around nine tenths being singletons, with the ten largest covering more than 30%. The material was peripheral blood, obtained 28 days after the second AZD1222 dose. These receptors all stem from an adult who received the AZD1222 COVID-19 vaccine.

J is TRBJ2-5 and V is TRBV28, with D perhaps TRBD1 (5 bases). Trimming took off 6 bases at V and 2 bases at J, with 16 bases between the two ends. The CDR3 spans 15 residues. Germline CDR1 and CDR2: MDHEN and SYDVKM. In DNA form, the CDR3 reads TGTGCCAGCAGACGAAGACAGACCGCTCAAGAGACCCAGTACTTC. Translation gives CASRRRQTAQETQYF.

The chain employs TRBV5-1 and TRBJ2-2, with D maybe TRBD1 (7 bases). Germline loops: CDR1 SGHRS, CDR2 YFSETQ. This CDR3 has 16 amino acids. The V end was cut by 4 bases, the J end by 3 bases, with 16 bases between. The CDR3 loop reads CASSQRGTADTGELFF. The CDR3 DNA sequence: TGCGCCAGCAGCCAGCGCGGGACAGCTGACACCGGGGAGCTGTTTTTT.

This clone was seen only once. The rearrangement links TRBV27 to TRBJ1-4, with 7 bases lining up with TRBD1. J lost 8 bases, V lost 5 bases, and 8 bases had no gene match. CDR1 and CDR2 (germline): MNHEY, SMNVEV (reference sequence). The CDR3 consists of 14 residues. This CDR3 is CASSPFGQEEKLFF. The CDR3 DNA reads TGTGCCAGCAGTCCTTTCGGACAGGAGGAAAAACTGTTTTTT.

V and J are TRBV28 and TRBJ2-2; TRBD1 matches 8 bases. This CDR3 comprises 18 residues. Germline values: CDR1 MDHEN, CDR2 SYDVKM. The trim removed 5 bases at V and 0 bases at J, leaving 11 bases unmatched. The CDR3 loop reads CASSLPPPTGANTGELFF. CDR3 nucleotide sequence: TGTGCCAGCAGTCTCCCCCCCCCGACAGGGGCGAACACCGGGGAGCTGTTTTTT.

The rearrangement links TRBV28 to TRBJ1-2; D is ambiguous. The CDR3 is 15 amino acids. CDR1 and CDR2 (germline): MDHEN, SYDVKM. V was pared by 5 bases and J by 8 bases, with 21 bases between. CDR3 sequence reads: CASSPSLGGKGGYTF. CDR3 DNA: TGTGCCAGCAGTCCCAGCCTCGGCGGGAAAGGAGGCTACACCTTC.

This clone has a single count. V usage is TRBV3-1 (or the pseudogene TRBV3-2) and J usage is TRBJ2-3; D may be TRBD1 or TRBD2 (6 bases each). V lost 2 bases to trimming and J lost 5 bases, with 14 bases between them. The germline V gene encodes CDR1 LGHDT and CDR2 YNNKEL (reference sequence). The CDR3 is made up of 15 amino acids. The CDR3 nucleotides are TGTGCCAGCAGCCAATGTGGGGGGCCGGGAGATACGCAGTATTTT. Amino acids: CASSQCGGPGDTQYF.

The V gene is TRBV20-1, the J gene TRBJ1-2, with a weak D call TRBD1 (5 bases). The CDR3 extends over 11 amino acids. V gave up 8 bases and J gave up 5 bases, with 12 bases separating them. The germline V gene has CDR1 DFQATT and CDR2 SNEGSKA (reference sequence). The CDR3 region has the DNA TGCAGTCCGATACAGGAATATGGCTACACCTTC. Translated, it gives CSPIQEYGYTF.

The chain joins TRBV11-2 to TRBJ2-1; TRBD1 matches 10 bases. This CDR3 contains 15 residues. V dropped 3 bases and J dropped 6; count of bases not matched to a gene: 5. Germline-derived CDR1 and CDR2 are SGHAT and FQNNGV. The CDR3 sequence is CASSFRTGGFNEQFF. CDR3 DNA: TGTGCCAGCAGCTTTAGGACAGGGGGTTTCAATGAGCAGTTCTTC. Complete variable domain (other parts from reference TRBV11-2 and TRBJ2-1): EAGVAQSPRYKIIEKRQSVAFWCNPISGHATLYWYQQILGQGPKLLIQFQNNGVVDDSQLPKDRFSAERLKGVDSTLKIQPAKLEDSAVYLCASSFRTGGFNEQFFGPGTRLTVL.

V and J are TRBV10-3 and TRBJ2-7; the D call may be TRBD1 or TRBD2 (5 bases each). The CDR3 consists of 13 residues. Germline CDR1 ENHRY, CDR2 SYGVKD. Between the trimmed V and J ends, which lost 10 bases and 1 base, there was a span of 14 bases. The CDR3 DNA follows: TGTGCCACCAAAGAGGGGACGTCCTACGAGCAGTACTTC. Amino acids: CATKEGTSYEQYF.

The chain employs TRBV11-2 and TRBJ1-6, with D possibly TRBD1 on 5 matching bases. The germline V gene has CDR1 SGHAT and CDR2 FQNNGV. The CDR3 covers 15 residues. V lost 2 bases and J 14 bases, leaving 19 bases between the germline ends. This CDR3 reads CASSLRVQGSGALHF. The CDR3 DNA sequence: TGTGCCAGCAGCTTAAGAGTTCAGGGTTCGGGGGCCCTCCACTTT.

The CDR3 loop is CAWSVQDEQFF. Written as DNA, the CDR3 is TGTGCCTGGAGTGTACAGGATGAGCAGTTCTTC. V usage is TRBV30 and J usage is TRBJ2-1; perhaps TRBD1 as D (5 bases). Trimming left V 0 bases short and J 8 bases short, with 5 bases between. There are 11 residues in the CDR3. Germline V CDR1 and CDR2: GTSNPN, SVGIG (reference sequence).

The chain uses TRBV28 and TRBJ2-7; D possibly corresponds to TRBD1 (6 bases). The V end lost 1 base, the J end lost 12 bases, and 13 bases lay between the germline ends. The CDR3 spans 12 residues. CDR1 and CDR2 from the germline V gene are MDHEN and SYDVKM. The CDR3 nucleotides read TGTGCCAGCAGTTTATTCACAGGGTTGGTGTACTTC. This codes for CASSLFTGLVYF. The variable domain in full, completed from reference TRBV28 and TRBJ2-7, reads DVKVTQSSRYLVKRTGEKVFLECVQDMDHENMFWYRQDPGLGLRLIYFSYDVKMKEKGDIPEGYSVSREKKERFSLILESASTNQTSMYLCASSLFTGLVYFGPGTRLTVT.

This clone showed up just once. V and J are TRBV7-2 and TRBJ2-5, with D possibly being TRBD2 (6 bases). Germline V lookup: CDR1 SGHTA, CDR2 FQGNSA. V gave up 3 bases and J gave up 0 bases, with 11 bases separating them. The CDR3 contains 15 residues. The CDR3 loop reads CASSLGLTYQETQYF. The CDR3 DNA reads TGTGCCAGCAGCTTGGGACTTACGTACCAAGAGACCCAGTACTTC.

This chain connects TRBV3-1 (or the pseudogene TRBV3-2) to TRBJ2-5; D not certain. Per germline, CDR1 LGHDT and CDR2 YNNKEL (reference sequence). Trimming removed 0 bases from V and 5 bases from J, with 4 bases in between. The CDR3 is 12 amino acids. The CDR3 coding sequence is TGTGCCAGCAGCCAAGATCAGGAGACCCAGTACTTC. Protein product: CASSQDQETQYF.

The genes are TRBV30 and TRBJ1-6; D perhaps matches TRBD1 (6 bases). The CDR3 loop spans 15 amino acids. Germline assignment: CDR1 GTSNPN and CDR2 SVGIG (reference sequence). Trimming removed 2 bases at V and 7 bases at J, with 15 bases between. As DNA, the CDR3 is TGTGCCTGGAGTCCGGGGGGGCAGGGGAATTCACCCCTCCACTTT. This gives the protein CAWSPGGQGNSPLHF. The full variable domain, completed using reference TRBV30 and TRBJ1-6, is SQTIHQWPATLVQPVGSPLSLECTVEGTSNPNLYWYRQAAGRGLQLLFYSVGIGQISSEVPQNLSASRPQDRQFILSSKKLLLSDSGFYLCAWSPGGQGNSPLHFGNGTRLTVT.

Only one count was recorded for this clone. A read error may produce the germline difference seen at one junction end. The chain combines TRBV5-1 with TRBJ2-7, with 8 bases lining up with TRBD2. CDR1 and CDR2 (germline): SGHRS, YFSETQ. CDR3 size: 15 residues. As DNA, the CDR3 is TGCGCCAGCAGCTTGAGACTAGCGCATTCCTACGAGCAGTACTTT. This translates into CASSLRLAHSYEQYF.

The chain employs TRBV29-1 and TRBJ1-2, with no clear D. The CDR3 loop spans 12 amino acids. Trimming left V 6 bases short and J 4 bases short, with 12 bases between. CDR1 SQVTM and CDR2 ANQGSEA come from the germline V gene. The DNA of the CDR3 is TGCAGCGTGCAGTTCCACGTCTATGGCTACACCTTC. This sequence encodes CSVQFHVYGYTF.

The CDR3 spells CASTNSGSSYNEQFF. The CDR3, as DNA: TGCGCCAGCACAAATAGCGGGAGCTCCTACAATGAGCAGTTCTTC. This chain links TRBV5-1 with TRBJ2-1, with TRBD2 identical over 9 bases. Germline V gene lookup returns CDR1 SGHRS and CDR2 YFSETQ. J gave up 0 bases and V 6 bases, and 4 bases lay outside the gene matches. There are 15 residues in the CDR3.

J is TRBJ1-1 and V is TRBV28, with D possibly being TRBD1 (5 bases). From germline, CDR1 is MDHEN and CDR2 SYDVKM. V was cut by 8 bases and J by 7 bases, with 14 bases left in between. CDR3 length: 12 residues. CDR3 nucleotides: TGTGCCAGCTCTGAGGGGCGGAATGAAGCTTTCTTT. Protein product: CASSEGRNEAFF.

The genes are TRBV5-6 and TRBJ2-1; possibly TRBD2 for D (5 bases). Germline CDR1 is SGHDT and CDR2 is YYEEEE. The CDR3 is 11 amino acids. Between the trimmed V and J ends, which lost 4 bases and 10 bases, there was a span of 9 bases. CDR3 coding DNA: TGTGCCAGCAGCACCAGACTAGAGCAGTTCTTC. It encodes CASSTRLEQFF.

This clone was picked up one time. The J gene is TRBJ1-1, the V gene TRBV21-1. TRBV21-1 is reported as a pseudogene. The CDR3 consists of 16 residues. The CDR3 DNA sequence: TGTGCCAACTGGGGAGAGGGGAAGGGACGGGGCGCTGAAGCTTTCTTT. Translated: CANWGEGKGRGAEAFF.

This clone was seen a few times. The gene calls are TRBV7-9 and TRBJ2-7; D may be TRBD1 (5 bases). The germline CDR1 and CDR2 sequences are SEHNR and FQNEAQ (reference sequence). The CDR3 length is 13 residues. Trimming shortened V by 5 bases and J by 0 bases, and 8 bases separated the two germline ends. The CDR3 sequence: CASSPDSSYEQYF. CDR3 nucleotides: TGTGCCAGCAGCCCCGACAGCTCCTACGAGCAGTACTTC.

The chain employs TRBV10-3 and TRBJ2-6, with D perhaps TRBD1 (6 bases). Germline V CDR1 and CDR2: ENHRY, SYGVKD. Trimming took 4 bases from V and 0 from J, leaving 16 bases between them. This CDR3 is built from 18 residues. This chain's CDR3 is CAISGNGRGTSGANVLTF. The CDR3 nucleotides read TGTGCCATCAGTGGAAACGGCAGGGGAACCTCTGGGGCCAACGTCCTGACTTTC.

The chain combines TRBV7-6 with TRBJ2-2; 12 bases match TRBD2. With 4 bases clipped from V and 6 bases from J, the junction kept 6 bases outside the gene matches. The CDR3 consists of 16 residues. Germline V CDR1 and CDR2: SGHVS, FNYEAQ. The CDR3, as DNA: TGTGCCAGCAGCTCTCGACTAGCGGGAGTCCCCGGGGAGCTGTTTTTT. Residues: CASSSRLAGVPGELFF.

The chain links TRBV9 to TRBJ2-5; 14 positions agree with TRBD2. Germline V lookup: CDR1 SGDLS, CDR2 YYNGEE. The CDR3 spans 16 residues. V shed 4 bases, J shed 1 base, and the junction held 3 bases outside the gene matches. DNA of the CDR3: TGTGCCAGCAGCCTGGGACTAGCGGGAGCCCAAGAGACCCAGTACTTC. This encodes CASSLGLAGAQETQYF.

J is TRBJ2-7 and V is TRBV2, with D tentatively TRBD1 or TRBD2 (5 bases each). Germline V CDR1 and CDR2: SNHLY, FYNNEI. CDR3 size: 13 residues. V dropped 7 bases and J dropped 7 bases, with 17 bases sitting between them. In DNA, the CDR3 is TGTGCCAGCAAAGAGGGGTGGGAAGGGGAGCAGTACTTC. Its translation: CASKEGWEGEQYF.

The rearrangement links TRBV28 to TRBJ1-4; 8 bases are a match to TRBD1. The trim removed 8 bases at V and 10 bases at J, leaving 9 bases unmatched. CDR3 length: 13 residues. CDR1 MDHEN and CDR2 SYDVKM come from the germline V gene. Here the CDR3 reads CASVRQGLGKLFF. For the CDR3, the DNA is TGTGCCAGCGTAAGACAGGGGTTGGGAAAACTGTTTTTT. The whole variable domain, filled in from reference TRBV28 and TRBJ1-4, reads DVKVTQSSRYLVKRTGEKVFLECVQDMDHENMFWYRQDPGLGLRLIYFSYDVKMKEKGDIPEGYSVSREKKERFSLILESASTNQTSMYLCASVRQGLGKLFFGSGTQLSVL.

V is TRBV19 and J is TRBJ1-1; 7 nucleotides agree with TRBD1. J lost 1 base, V lost 3 bases, and 2 bases had no gene match. CDR1 is LNHDA, CDR2 SQIVND, per germline (reference sequence). This CDR3 is 14 amino acids long. The CDR3 loop is CASSMRQGNTEAFF. CDR3 DNA sequence: TGTGCCAGTAGTATGAGACAGGGGAACACTGAAGCTTTCTTT.